This section outlines one T cell receptor (beta chain) sequence together with its context. Antigen: not known. Germline V gives CDR1 MDHEN, CDR2 SYDVKM. With 6 bases clipped from V and 3 bases from J, the junction kept 2 bases outside the gene matches. CDR3 length: 14 residues. The donors, all of them Caucasian adults, lived in Nashville, Tennessee. The assay was immunoSEQ multiplex PCR, and TCRdb's table has in-frame clones only and misses some. The sample includes about 560,000 clones, around 80% of them seen just once. These data are taken from a study of shared clonotypes between healthy human individuals. Study-wide background: The donor group consisted of two women and a few men, aged 18 to 49.

General study results and limits: Owing to a small donor count, the genetic and exposure-history diversity represented was limited.

The rearrangement joins TRBV28 to TRBJ2-7, with TRBD2 matching 13 bases. The sequenced sample was PBMCs. This TCR was sampled from a woman aged 40-49 years in good health. Some clones in this sample may be carry-over from other donors' samples. This CDR3 reads CASRRTSGGYEQYF. CDR3 in DNA: TGTGCCAGCAGAAGGACTAGCGGGGGCTACGAGCAGTACTTC.